This record concerns one T cell receptor (beta chain) sequence. The antigen is unknown. V gave up 8 bases and J gave up 5 bases; unmatched junction bases: 4. CDR3 length: 13 amino acids. The germline V gene encodes CDR1 SNHLY and CDR2 FYNNEI. The data derive from a study of lymphopenia after photon versus proton radiotherapy. Produced via immunoSEQ multiplex PCR; TCRdb's table is partial and in-frame only. The sample includes roughly 15,000 clones, 65% to 90% of them seen just once. Whole-study findings and limits: Under photons, naive T cells and diversity fell while effector/memory populations rose. Survival link was tested only in deceased patients; proton benefit remains a possibility. Post-nadir diversity loss with photons came from oligoclonal expansion, particularly CD8+ Temra cells.

This sample comprised peripheral blood, obtained from a patient treated with proton-based radiotherapy. This rearrangement joins TRBV2 to TRBJ1-5, with TRBD1 matching 9 bases. The sequence was collected from a man aged 70-80 years with pancreatic cancer. The chain's CDR3 is CASRWDRDQPQHF. CDR3 nucleotides: TGTGCCAGCCGCTGGGACAGGGATCAGCCCCAGCATTTT.